This T cell receptor (beta chain) was found in a study of blood T cell repertoires in COVID-19. Study summary: The analysed material was cDNA or gDNA that came from T cells, B-cell-depleted T cells, or PBMCs.

The repertoire was sequenced with immunoSEQ multiplex PCR; TCRdb's copy has only in-frame clones and lacks some. The sample shows under 250,000 clones, 90% to 95% of them seen only once. As for this clone: The germline gene is not matched at one end of the junction; a read error may be the cause.

The CDR3 length is 11 residues. Looked up from germline, CDR1 is GTSNPN and CDR2 is SVGIG (reference sequence). This TCR was recovered from a man aged 55 to 70 with COVID-19, enrolled during active disease. The J gene is TRBJ2-7, the V gene TRBV30; 7 nucleotides agree with TRBD2. The sample consisted of peripheral blood. CDR3 sequence reads: CAWTTTGRVDF. CDR3 DNA: TGTGCCTGGACCACAACGGGGAGGGTAGACTTC.